Listed here are 4 T cell receptor beta chains from one sample, sequenced in a study of blood T cell repertoires in COVID-19. TCRdb keeps only in-frame clones here, not all; method: immunoSEQ multiplex PCR. The table lists some 69,000 clones, more than 70% of them singletons. Sequenced input: peripheral blood. All receptors come from a human donor in a cohort sampled during active COVID-19.

The chain uses TRBV7-9 and TRBJ1-3; no clear D gene. The CDR3 is 18 residues long. Trimming took 1 base from V and 0 from J, leaving 16 bases between them. Germline loops: CDR1 SEHNR, CDR2 FQNEAQ (reference sequence). The DNA of the CDR3 is TGTGCCAGCAGCTTAGGCCGCTGGTTGACGGGCTCTGGAAACACCATATATTTT. It is translated as CASSLGRWLTGSGNTIYF.

V gene TRBV28 combines with J gene TRBJ1-2; the match to TRBD1 covers 8 bases. CDR1 MDHEN and CDR2 SYDVKM come from the germline V gene. This CDR3 has 15 amino acids. Trimming at V came to 8 bases and at J to 3 bases, leaving 11 bases not matched to a gene. The CDR3 bases are TGTGCCAGCGTTTCTCAGGCAGGGGGCGACTATGGCTACACCTTC. Translating it yields CASVSQAGGDYGYTF.

The CDR3 loop reads CARKEGGEKLFF. The CDR3 DNA follows: TGTGCCCGGAAGGAGGGGGGGGAAAAACTGTTTTTT. The chain links TRBV6-5 to TRBJ1-4; the D gene is possibly TRBD1 (6 bases). Germline CDR1 and CDR2: MNHEY and SVGAGI. Trimming stripped 11 bases from V and 8 bases from J, with 15 bases between. The CDR3 has 12 amino acids.

The gene calls are TRBV20-1 and TRBJ1-5, with a weak D call TRBD1 (5 bases). The germline V gene has CDR1 DFQATT and CDR2 SNEGSKA (reference sequence). The V gene lost 6 bases and the J gene lost 7 bases, with 10 bases spanning the gap. This CDR3 is built from 11 residues. Written as DNA, the CDR3 is TGCAGTGCAACAGGTGGCCAGCCCCAGCATTTT. The encoded protein is CSATGGQPQHF.